Reported below is one TCR beta chain. The V gene's germline CDR1 is SQVTM and CDR2 ANQGSEA. The CDR3 spans 14 residues. The V end was cut by 3 bases, the J end by 0 bases, with 10 bases between. The sample comes from a study of early T cells in non-severe SARS-CoV-2 infection. TCRdb used MiXCR to reprocess the 5' RACE reads, holding one entry per CDR3 protein. The sample lists 60,000 to 85,000 distinct CDR3 sequences; roughly 16% were seen once. The sequencing sample was made of whole blood. The V and J genes are TRBV29-1 and TRBJ2-3; D is undetermined. The sequence derives from an adult who was a healthcare worker with PCR-confirmed SARS-CoV-2 infection or an uninfected control (not recorded which). The chain's CDR3 is CSVEDGLSTDTQYF. Written as DNA, the CDR3 is TGCAGCGTTGAGGACGGGTTGAGCACAGATACGCAGTATTTT.